The text below deals with one T cell receptor (beta chain). Its specificity is unknown. Treatment: some 20 received Ad26.COV2.S at low or high dose, single or two shots; about 5 received placebo; per-sample allocation not given. Collection of the samples took place on day 63 after the first injection of vaccine or placebo. Immunization relied on an Ad26 vector, which expressed Wuhan-strain SARS-CoV-2 spike. This entry belongs to a study of Ad26.COV2.S vaccination and SARS-CoV-2 variants. Whole-study results and caveats: Spike-specific TCR breadth was greater after Ad26.COV2.S than placebo.

Some clones are missing from TCRdb's copy, which holds only in-frame ones; the method was immunoSEQ multiplex PCR. Of fewer than 900,000 clones in the sample, approximately 88% are singletons; the top ten hold roughly 1.5%. Sequenced material: peripheral blood, taken in a trial of Ad26.COV2.S vaccine versus placebo. The clonotype was recovered from a person between 18 and 65 years old who received the Ad26.COV2.S COVID-19 vaccine or a placebo.

The CDR3 spells CATRVGQTYEQYF. The CDR3 region has the DNA TGTGCCACCAGGGTAGGCCAAACCTACGAGCAGTACTTC. The chain is built from TRBV5-4 and TRBJ2-7; D may be TRBD1 (5 bases). The CDR3 sequence is 13 residues long. The germline V gene has CDR1 SGHNT and CDR2 YYREEE (reference sequence). V shed 9 bases and J shed 2 bases, with 15 bases lying between them.